Below are 10 T cell receptor beta chains sequenced from a single sample in a study of T cell responses to AZD1222 COVID-19 vaccine. Measured with immunoSEQ multiplex PCR; TCRdb has only the in-frame clones, and not every one. The data show about 56,000 clones, 80% to 90% seen once. This specimen consisted of peripheral blood, obtained on day 0 of AZD1222 vaccination. All receptors come from an adult in good health.

The sample holds a few counts of this clone. The CDR3 loop is CASSSGLAGDEQYF. The CDR3 DNA sequence: TGTGCCAGCAGCTCGGGACTAGCGGGGGACGAGCAGTACTTC. This chain links TRBV7-2 with TRBJ2-7, with TRBD2 matching 14 bases. The V gene's germline CDR1 is SGHTA and CDR2 FQGNSA. The junction had 1 base not matched to a gene; V was cut back by 4 bases and J by 5 bases. This CDR3 comprises 14 residues.

The rearrangement links TRBV7-9 to TRBJ1-2, with 9 bases matching TRBD1. CDR1 is SEHNR and CDR2 is FQNEAQ in the germline V gene (reference sequence). V shed 2 bases, J shed 4 bases, and the junction held 5 bases outside the gene matches. The CDR3 sequence is 15 residues long. DNA for the CDR3: TGTGCCAGCAGCTTATACAGGGGGCGATCCTATGGCTACACCTTC. This encodes CASSLYRGRSYGYTF.

This clone was seen only once. The chain recombines TRBV19 with TRBJ1-4; 8 bases are a match to TRBD1. J was trimmed by 6 bases and V by 2 bases; bases with no gene match: 2. Per the germline V gene, CDR1 is LNHDA and CDR2 is SQIVND (reference sequence). The CDR3 runs to 14 residues. The CDR3 DNA reads TGTGCCAGTAGTATACAGGGGGCGCATGAAAAACTGTTTTTT. Amino acids: CASSIQGAHEKLFF.

The CDR3 DNA sequence: TGCAGCGTCCGAATGGCAGATACGCAGTATTTT. It yields the protein CSVRMADTQYF. The chain has TRBV29-1 and TRBJ2-3, with D unclear. This CDR3 contains 11 residues. Germline CDR1 reads SQVTM; CDR2 reads ANQGSEA. V dropped 6 bases and J dropped 4 bases, with 8 bases sitting between them.

The chain's CDR3 is CASSMRVNEQFF. The DNA of the CDR3 is TGTGCCAGTAGTATGCGGGTGAATGAGCAGTTCTTC. The genes are TRBV19 and TRBJ2-1; weak D call: TRBD2 (5 bases). CDR1 LNHDA and CDR2 SQIVND come from the germline V gene (reference sequence). This CDR3 has 12 residues. V lost 3 bases to trimming and J lost 7 bases, with 7 bases between them. The full variable domain, in which reference TRBV19 and TRBJ2-1 provide the parts outside the CDR3, is DGGITQSPKYLFRKEGQNVTLSCEQNLNHDAMYWYRQDPGQGLRLIYYSQIVNDFQKGDIAEGYSVSREKKESFPLTVTSAQKNPTAFYLCASSMRVNEQFFGPGTRLTVL.

The genes are TRBV10-3 and TRBJ2-1; the D is unclear. The germline V gene has CDR1 ENHRY and CDR2 SYGVKD. The CDR3 spans 16 residues. Trimming pared 0 bases from V and 0 bases from J, leaving 9 bases between. The CDR3 DNA is TGTGCCATCAGTGAGTCAGTAGGATACTCCTACAATGAGCAGTTCTTC. Its translation is CAISESVGYSYNEQFF.

The chain carries TRBV5-6 and TRBJ2-1, with D perhaps matching TRBD1 (6 bases). The CDR3 totals 18 residues. Trimming stripped 2 bases from V and 3 bases from J, with 21 bases between. Germline V lookup: CDR1 SGHDT, CDR2 YYEEEE. For the CDR3, the DNA is TGTGCCAGCAGCTTCACAGGGACCCCCGCGGTGCGCTACAATGAGCAGTTCTTC. Protein product: CASSFTGTPAVRYNEQFF.

This chain joins TRBV11-3 and TRBJ2-7; 12 nucleotides match TRBD1. The CDR3 runs 14 residues. Germline lookup yields CDR1 SGHNT and CDR2 YENEEA. J was trimmed by 5 bases and V by 2 bases; bases with no gene match: 1. CDR3 in DNA: TGTGCCAGCAGCTTATGGGACAGGGGGCACGAGCAGTACTTC. The encoded protein is CASSLWDRGHEQYF.

The CDR3 bases are TGCGCCAGCAGCTCGGGACTAGCGGGTTTAGGTGGGGCCAACGTCCTGACTTTC. Residues: CASSSGLAGLGGANVLTF. V and J are TRBV5-1 and TRBJ2-6; 12 bases agree with TRBD2. CDR3 length: 18 residues. The germline CDR1 and CDR2 sequences are SGHRS and YFSETQ. V gave up 3 bases and J gave up 3 bases; unmatched junction bases: 7.

This clone was found once. This sample includes further DNA sequences coding for the same CDR3. This chain's CDR3 is CASSLWGNTEAFF. CDR3 coding DNA: TGTGCCAGCAGTCTATGGGGGAACACTGAAGCTTTCTTT. The rearrangement uses TRBV12-3 or TRBV12-4 and TRBJ1-1; D remains ambiguous. Deletions cut 5 bases from V and 1 base from J, with 8 bases between. This CDR3 is built from 13 residues.